This TCR beta chain was documented in a study of T cell responses to AZD1222 COVID-19 vaccine. Note on this clone: Antigen unknown.

Second-dose timings of about 4 or about 12 weeks were pooled. Trimming took 2 bases from V and 4 from J, leaving 14 bases between them. The CDR3 spans 15 residues. In germline, CDR1 is MDHEN, CDR2 SYDVKM. Sequenced by immunoSEQ multiplex PCR; TCRdb stores in-frame clones only, minus some. The repertoire holds approximately 80,000 clones, with approximately 85% as singletons. Study observations and caveats: None of the repertoires were sampled until the peak T cell response had passed. Regions 160-218 and 743-854 held dominance among vaccine-associated CD4 TCRs, which spanned spike.

The specimen was peripheral blood, collected 28 days after the second AZD1222 dose. The gene calls are TRBV28 and TRBJ1-2; a weak D match, TRBD1 (6 bases). The source of this sequence is an adult who received the AZD1222 COVID-19 vaccine. In DNA form, the CDR3 reads TGTGCCAGCAGTTTAGAAACAGGGTACGGCTATGGCTACACCTTC. As protein: CASSLETGYGYGYTF.